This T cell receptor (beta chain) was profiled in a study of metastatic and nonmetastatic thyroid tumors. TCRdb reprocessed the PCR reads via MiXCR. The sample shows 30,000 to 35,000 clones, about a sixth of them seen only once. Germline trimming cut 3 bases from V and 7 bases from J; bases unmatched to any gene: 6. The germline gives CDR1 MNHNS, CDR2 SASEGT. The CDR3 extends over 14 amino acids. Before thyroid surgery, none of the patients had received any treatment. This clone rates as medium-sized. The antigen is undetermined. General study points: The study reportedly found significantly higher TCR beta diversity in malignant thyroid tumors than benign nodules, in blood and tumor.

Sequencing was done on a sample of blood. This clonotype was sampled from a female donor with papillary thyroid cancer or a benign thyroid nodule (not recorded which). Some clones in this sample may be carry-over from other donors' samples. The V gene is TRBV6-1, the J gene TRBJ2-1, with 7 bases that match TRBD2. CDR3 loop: CASSDLGGGNEQFF. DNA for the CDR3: TGTGCCAGCAGTGATCTGGGGGGGGGTAATGAGCAGTTCTTC.